This record covers a single T cell receptor (beta chain). Antigen unknown. The data stem from a study of post-analysis software for immune sequencing data. Unique molecular identifiers were built into the TCR beta cDNA libraries. T cells numbering roughly 0.9 to 11 million gave rise to a few hundred thousand cDNA molecules. MiXCR, applied by TCRdb to the PCR reads, yields one record per CDR3 protein. The sample lists approximately 660,000 distinct CDR3 sequences, approximately 60% occurring once. The CDR3 loop spans 13 amino acids. V lost 10 bases to trimming and J lost 6 bases; unmatched junction nucleotides: 9. In germline, CDR1 is SNHLY, CDR2 FYNNEI. Notes on the study in general: F-measure co-clustering was strong for batch-matched samples. Controls showed significantly higher normalized Chao1 diversity than did multiple sclerosis patients. Compared with controls, patients had more of about five TRBV segments, including TRBV5-6, TRBV5-1 and TRBV20-1.

Sequences were obtained from blood. This sequence originates from a girl aged 2 to 10 with multiple sclerosis. The chain employs TRBV2 and TRBJ2-7, with TRBD2 identical over 10 bases. The CDR3: CATDLGTSAEQYF. The CDR3 bases are TGTGCCACAGATCTCGGGACTAGCGCCGAGCAGTACTTC.